This passage covers 25 T cell receptor beta chains from one sample sequenced in a study of naive and memory T cell subsets. The beta constant-region primer was an equimolar mix of two oligonucleotides covering TRBC1 and TRBC2. The ligated cDNA underwent four PCR rounds using SP2 and nested alpha and beta constant-region primers. TCRdb redid the calling of the UMI-ligation and nested PCR reads with MiXCR, one entry per CDR3 protein. The table includes approximately 80,000 distinct CDR3 sequences, 8% to 9.5% detected once. Sequencing was carried out using naive CD8+ T cells from blood. The receptor set was obtained from a human donor in good health.

In this sample, this clonotype turned up a few times. V is TRBV4-3 and J is TRBJ2-5, with 8 bases aligning to TRBD2. This CDR3 contains 18 residues. V lost 3 bases and J lost 2; bases outside the gene matches: 14. Germline V gene sequence: CDR1 LGHNA, CDR2 YSLEER. The CDR3 sequence: CASSQTGLDGRLQETQYF. The CDR3 DNA follows: TGCGCCAGCAGCCAGACGGGACTAGATGGGAGGCTGCAAGAGACCCAGTACTTC.

In its sample, this clonotype was seen many times. V and J are TRBV5-1 and TRBJ2-1; 8 nucleotides line up with TRBD1. The CDR3 sequence is 15 residues long. The V and J ends lost 1 base and 7 bases, in that order; junction bases with no gene match: 7. Germline V CDR1 and CDR2: SGHRS, YFSETQ. The CDR3 region is CASSLTGGTVNEQFF. CDR3 sequence (DNA): TGCGCCAGCAGCTTGACAGGGGGTACCGTAAATGAGCAGTTCTTC.

This clonotype was counted only a few times. The chain has TRBV6-1 and TRBJ2-5; D gene ambiguous. The CDR3 sequence is 15 residues long. The V end lost 2 bases, the J end lost 1 base, and 11 bases lay between the germline ends. The germline V gene has CDR1 MNHNS and CDR2 SASEGT. Written as DNA, the CDR3 is TGTGCCAGCAGTGAAAAAGGGTCCGTCCAAGAGACCCAGTACTTC. Its protein product is CASSEKGSVQETQYF.

This chain connects TRBV20-1 to TRBJ2-7, with D tentatively TRBD1 or TRBD2 (6 bases each). Germline CDR1 reads DFQATT; CDR2 reads SNEGSKA (reference sequence). The CDR3 has 13 amino acids. This CDR3 is CGLGGHLLYEQYF. The CDR3, as DNA: TGCGGACTGGGGGGACACCTTTTGTACGAGCAGTACTTC.

The genes are TRBV16 and TRBJ2-7; D remains unclear. This CDR3 comprises 15 residues. Germline lookup yields CDR1 KGHSY and CDR2 FQNENV. Trimming removed 4 bases at V and 2 bases at J, with 15 bases between. CDR3 coding DNA: TGTGCCAGCAGCCTTGGGAAGGGCGAGGCCTACGAGCAGTACTTC. Translating it yields CASSLGKGEAYEQYF.

This clonotype occurred many times. CDR3 sequence (DNA): TGTGCCAGCAGCTCCGGGACAAAAGAGCAGTACTTC. It translates to CASSSGTKEQYF. The chain combines TRBV7-9 with TRBJ2-7; possible D gene TRBD1, 6 bases. The ends were cut back, 4 bases at V and 7 bases at J, with 11 bases in the middle. Germline CDR1 SEHNR, CDR2 FQNEAQ (reference sequence). This CDR3 is 12 amino acids long.

The rearrangement uses TRBV7-8 and TRBJ2-6, with 8 bases matching TRBD1. In germline, CDR1 is SGHVS, CDR2 FQNEAQ. The V segment lost 1 base and the J segment 0 bases; nucleotides outside the gene matches: 2. The CDR3 length is 17 residues. The CDR3 is CASSLVDRGSGANVLTF. The CDR3 nucleotides are TGTGCCAGCAGCTTAGTTGACAGGGGCTCTGGGGCCAACGTCCTGACTTTC.

This clonotype was recorded a few times. This chain uses TRBV11-1 with TRBJ2-3; D may correspond to TRBD1 or TRBD2 (6 bases each). The CDR3 totals 15 residues. Germline V gene sequence: CDR1 SGHAT, CDR2 FQDESV (reference sequence). V was clipped by 2 bases and J by 4 bases, with 13 bases between them. CDR3 sequence reads: CASSLSGGAADTQYF. As DNA, the CDR3 is TGTGCCAGCAGCTTATCCGGGGGCGCGGCAGATACGCAGTATTTT.

This clonotype was recorded a few times. The chain joins TRBV7-9 to TRBJ2-2, with unresolved D. The CDR3 has 14 amino acids. Looked up from germline, CDR1 is SEHNR and CDR2 is FQNEAQ (reference sequence). The V gene lost 8 bases and the J gene lost 1 base, with 11 bases spanning the gap. CDR3 sequence (DNA): TGTGCCAGCCACCCCAGCGAGAACACCGGGGAGCTGTTTTTT. Its protein product is CASHPSENTGELFF.

This clonotype came up a few times. The conserved final phenylalanine or tryptophan is absent from the CDR3, which likely points to a read error. Because the CDR3's place on the DNA is in doubt, the DNA is left out and the CDR3 is given as listed by TCRdb. The chain is built from TRBV11-2 and TRBJ2-4; TRBD1, as called in the table, went unchecked against the DNA. Germline CDR1 and CDR2: SGHAT and FQNNGV. The CDR3 spans 13 residues, counting both ends. Here the CDR3 reads CASSLEPGTGISI.

This clonotype showed up many times. The gene calls are TRBV5-4 and TRBJ2-2; 7 positions agree with TRBD1. The V gene's germline CDR1 is SGHNT and CDR2 YYREEE (reference sequence). The V gene end was trimmed by 3 bases and the J gene end by 0 bases; junction bases not matched to a gene: 8. This CDR3 has 17 amino acids. The CDR3 is CASSSGYRGANTGELFF. For the CDR3, the DNA is TGTGCCAGCAGCTCCGGGTACAGGGGAGCGAACACCGGGGAGCTGTTTTTT.

This clonotype was observed at least ten times. V gene TRBV6-2 or TRBV6-3 combines with J gene TRBJ1-1; TRBD1 matches at 8 bases. The V gene end was trimmed by 5 bases and the J gene end by 3 bases; junction bases not matched to a gene: 5. The CDR3 length is 14 residues. CDR1 and CDR2 from the germline V gene are MNHEY and SVGEGT. CDR3 region: CASSDLDRDTEAFF. The CDR3, as DNA: TGTGCCAGCAGTGACCTGGACAGGGACACTGAAGCTTTCTTT.

The V and J genes are TRBV20-1 and TRBJ2-7; 16 nucleotides align to TRBD2. Germline trimming cut 6 bases from V and 7 bases from J; bases unmatched to any gene: 9. The CDR3 contains 15 residues. Germline V gene data show CDR1 as DFQATT and CDR2 as SNEGSKA (reference sequence). The CDR3 sequence: CSAYSGTSGGGEQYF. Here the CDR3 DNA reads TGCAGTGCCTACTCCGGGACTAGCGGGGGGGGGGAGCAGTACTTC.

This clonotype was seen just once. The chain employs TRBV9 and TRBJ1-6; no clear D gene. Germline lookup yields CDR1 SGDLS and CDR2 YYNGEE. V was clipped by 4 bases and J by 4 bases, with 6 bases between them. The CDR3 has 13 residues. CDR3 residues: CASSTGYNSPLHF. For the CDR3, the DNA is TGTGCCAGCAGCACCGGTTATAATTCACCCCTCCACTTT.

This clonotype was counted only a few times. The chain carries TRBV9 and TRBJ2-1, with D possibly being TRBD1 or TRBD2 (6 bases each). The CDR3 spans 14 residues. Germline V gene sequence: CDR1 SGDLS, CDR2 YYNGEE. V dropped 0 bases and J dropped 7 bases, with 11 bases sitting between them. CDR3 bases: TGTGCCAGCAGCGTAGCGGGGGCTGGAAATGAGCAGTTCTTC. Translated, it gives CASSVAGAGNEQFF.

The V call is TRBV7-2, the J call TRBJ2-4; D not resolved. The CDR3 length is 15 residues. Trimming left V 5 bases short and J 0 bases short, with 11 bases between. From germline, CDR1 is SGHTA and CDR2 FQGNSA. The CDR3 loop is CASSQAMVAKNIQYF. DNA for the CDR3: TGTGCCAGCAGCCAGGCGATGGTAGCCAAAAACATTCAGTACTTC.

The sample holds many counts of this clonotype. The V and J genes are TRBV29-1 and TRBJ2-5, with 8 bases lining up with TRBD1. V shed 4 bases and J 2 bases; nucleotides not matched to a gene: 6. CDR1 and CDR2 from the germline V gene are SQVTM and ANQGSEA. The CDR3 loop spans 14 amino acids. In nucleotides, the CDR3 is TGCAGCGTTGTTTTACAGGGGGGACAAGAGACCCAGTACTTC. It translates to CSVVLQGGQETQYF.

As concerns this clonotype: Given a much more abundant clone one base away, this may be a read error. The rearrangement joins TRBV9 to TRBJ2-7; perhaps TRBD1 as D (5 bases). Between the trimmed V and J ends, which lost 4 bases and 9 bases, there was a span of 23 bases. The CDR3 length is 15 residues. The V gene's germline CDR1 is SGDLS and CDR2 YYNGEE. The CDR3 sequence is CASSFREYDFHLQYF. The CDR3 nucleotides read TGTGCCAGCAGCTTCAGGGAATACGACTTTCATCTGCAGTACTTC.

This clonotype turned up a few times. The V call is TRBV20-1, the J call TRBJ1-4; D is uncertain. The CDR3 sequence is 13 residues long. Germline CDR1 reads DFQATT; CDR2 reads SNEGSKA (reference sequence). Trimming took off 4 bases at V and 8 bases at J, with 14 bases between the two ends. The DNA for the CDR3 is TGCAGTGCTACCAGGCCACGCGAGGAAAAACTGTTTTTT. As protein: CSATRPREEKLFF.

This clonotype was detected ten times or more. This chain uses TRBV6-5 with TRBJ2-3; D ambiguous. CDR1 and CDR2 (germline): MNHEY, SVGAGI. V was trimmed by 2 bases and J by 0 bases, leaving 9 bases between them. The CDR3 loop spans 15 amino acids. The CDR3 reads CASSYLAPSTDTQYF. The CDR3 coding sequence is TGTGCCAGCAGTTACCTGGCGCCTAGCACAGATACGCAGTATTTT.

The sample holds many counts of this clonotype. V usage is TRBV2 and J usage is TRBJ2-7; TRBD1 might be the D (6 bases). Germline CDR1 is SNHLY and CDR2 is FYNNEI. The CDR3 has 13 residues. Trimming pared 5 bases from V and 4 bases from J, leaving 12 bases between. The CDR3 spells CASSYTGSYEQYF. DNA for the CDR3: TGTGCCAGCAGTTATACAGGGTCGTACGAGCAGTACTTC. Variable domain in full (rest from reference TRBV2 and TRBJ2-7): EPEVTQTPSHQVTQMGQEVILRCVPISNHLYFYWYRQILGQKVEFLVSFYNNEISEKSEIFDDQFSVERPDGSNFTLKIRSTKLEDSAMYFCASSYTGSYEQYFGPGTRLTVT.

The V and J genes are TRBV20-1 and TRBJ2-7; D call uncertain. The V end was cut by 3 bases, the J end by 0 bases, with 9 bases between. CDR1 and CDR2 (germline): DFQATT, SNEGSKA (reference sequence). The length of the CDR3 is 13 residues. The CDR3 is CSARPVSSYEQYF. Here the CDR3 DNA reads TGCAGTGCTAGGCCAGTGAGCTCCTACGAGCAGTACTTC.

This sequence joins TRBV19 and TRBJ2-7; perhaps TRBD1 as D (7 bases). The CDR3 is made up of 13 amino acids. Germline CDR1 LNHDA, CDR2 SQIVND (reference sequence). Between the trimmed V and J ends, which lost 4 bases and 5 bases, there was a span of 12 bases. The DNA of the CDR3 is TGTGCCAGTAGTAGGGCAGGGGGGCACGAGCAGTACTTC. This translates into CASSRAGGHEQYF.

The chain links TRBV7-9 to TRBJ2-7, with TRBD2 as a possible D gene (5 bases). Per the germline V gene, CDR1 is SEHNR and CDR2 is FQNEAQ (reference sequence). V was cut by 0 bases and J by 5 bases, with 8 bases left in between. The CDR3 totals 13 residues. The CDR3 region is CASSLAYGDEQYF. Written as DNA, the CDR3 is TGTGCCAGCAGCTTAGCGTACGGGGACGAGCAGTACTTC.

This chain links TRBV7-9 with TRBJ2-1; 8 bases match TRBD1. Germline CDR1 reads SEHNR; CDR2 reads FQNEAQ (reference sequence). CDR3 length: 19 residues. The ends lost 1 base at V and 9 bases at J; junction bases unmatched: 20. The CDR3 region is CASSLDGFPGGARASEQFF. DNA of the CDR3: TGTGCCAGCAGCTTAGACGGGTTCCCAGGGGGCGCGCGGGCTAGTGAGCAGTTCTTC. The whole variable domain, remainder taken from reference TRBV7-9 and TRBJ2-1, is DTGVSQNPRHKITKRGQNVTFRCDPISEHNRLYWYRQTLGQGPEFLTYFQNEAQLEKSRLLSDRFSAERPKGSFSTLEIQRTEQGDSAMYLCASSLDGFPGGARASEQFFGPGTRLTVL.